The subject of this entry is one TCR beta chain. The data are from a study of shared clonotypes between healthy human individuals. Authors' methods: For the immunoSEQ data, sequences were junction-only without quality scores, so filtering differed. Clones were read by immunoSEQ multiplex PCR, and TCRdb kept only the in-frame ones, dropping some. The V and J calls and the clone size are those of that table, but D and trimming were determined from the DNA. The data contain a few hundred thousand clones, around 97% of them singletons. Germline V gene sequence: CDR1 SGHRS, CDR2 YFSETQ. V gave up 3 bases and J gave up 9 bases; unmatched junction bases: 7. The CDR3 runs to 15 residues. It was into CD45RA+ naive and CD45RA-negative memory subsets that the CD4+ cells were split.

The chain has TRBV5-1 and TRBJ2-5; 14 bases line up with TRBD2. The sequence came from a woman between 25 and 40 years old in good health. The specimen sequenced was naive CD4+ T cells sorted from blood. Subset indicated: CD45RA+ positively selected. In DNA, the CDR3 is TGCGCCAGCAGCTGGGGGACTAGCGGGAGTTTGGCCCAGTACTTC. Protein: CASSWGTSGSLAQYF.